This section outlines one TCR beta chain sequence together with its context. Its antigen remains unidentified. Per-nucleotide qualities are absent, and no much larger clonotype sits a single base away. These data are taken from a study of PD-L1 blockade in urothelial cancer (dated by TCRdb to about 2017). A note on the overall study: Therapy was started at some point between 2013 and 2015 for all patients, and atezolizumab 1,200 mg was administered intravenously every 3 weeks. Twenty-five of 29 patients were identified as males with urothelial cancer of bladder origin, and a prior smoking history was reported by 18 of 29 patients. Patients had an ECOG performance status of 0 or 1 and had received between 0 and 3 prior chemotherapy regimens. Blood samples were analyzed 3 weeks after the start of treatment (second dose) and 6 weeks after the start of treatment. Blood samples yielded a median of around 130,000 T cells and tens of thousands of unique TCRs, with median clonality approximately 0.08. Somatic, immune and clinical correlates of response to PD-L1 blockade with atezolizumab in urothelial cancer were the focus of an exploratory multi-omic analysis. Pretreatment tumor samples, along with matched peripheral blood serially collected before and after atezolizumab treatment, were subjected to TCR sequencing. Durable clinical benefit meant progression-free survival longer than 6 months, and TCR features were also tested against progression-free and overall survival. In the same patients, whole exome sequencing and RNA sequencing of pretreatment tumors were performed in addition to TCR sequencing. About 10 patients reached durable clinical benefit, while 20 or so patients did not. Under 30 patients had pretreatment blood TCR-seq, 24 had at least one posttreatment blood collection, and 24 had tumor TCR-seq.

From the germline V gene, CDR1 is MNHNS and CDR2 is SASEGT. The junction shows trimming of 3 bases on V and 1 base on J, plus 9 bases between the germline ends. The CDR3 goes from the cysteine to the phenylalanine over 14 residues. Only CDR3 DNA remains: 42 bases, in frame from the first base. Synthetic TCR analog templates were spiked into each PCR so that absolute template abundance could be estimated from read counts. Using the immunoSEQ assay, TCRbeta CDR3 regions were amplified from genomic DNA with bias-controlled V and J gene primers. Sequencing of rearranged TCRbeta segments was done at approximately 20X coverage. As for the authors' bioinformatics: Clustering was used to correct sequencing errors, and CDR3s were annotated against IMGT so that V, D and J genes could be assigned. Only productive TCRbeta rearrangements were used in downstream analyses, excluding out-of-frame or stop-codon sequences. Clonality was calculated as one minus the Shannon entropy normalized by the log of the number of unique productive sequences. Fisher's exact test with Benjamini-Hochberg correction, using a cutoff of adjusted p below 0.01, was how clones that differed between time points or between blood and tumor were identified. This is the immuneACCESS table as TCRdb keeps it, with only in-frame sequences that have V and J called. A part of the clones is gone; compared with another copy, unresolved V genes explain less than half, and the rest is unexplained. That table gives V, J and clone size, and the DNA gave D and trimming. The sample yields 90,000 to 100,000 clones; roughly 90% were counted once. The ten largest account for around 1.6% of the sample.

The research as a whole found: Because the sample size was small (n ≈ 29) and many of the analyses were exploratory, the results are meant to be hypothesis-generating. Patients with durable benefit showed greater expansion of tumor-associated TCR clones in peripheral blood 3 weeks after starting treatment (n = 22, p = 0.022). Improved progression-free and overall survival was found to be associated with pretreatment peripheral blood TCR clonality below the median.

The time point label for this specimen denotes: pretreatment peripheral blood. A cohort of roughly 30 patients with locally advanced or metastatic urothelial carcinoma, treated at Memorial Sloan Kettering on a trial protocol, was included. Peripheral blood mononuclear cells were collected pretreatment and during treatment, with between 1 and 8 total time points obtained per patient. The Qiagen DNeasy Blood extraction kit was used to purify genomic DNA from total PBMCs and from tumor samples. PBMCs were collected pretreatment and during treatment, and were isolated and stored as previously described.

Source: PBMCs, taken around atezolizumab (anti-PD-L1) treatment. The rearranged chain carries TRBV6-1 and TRBJ1-1, with no reliable assignment of the D segment. This receptor was taken from a man between 60 and 70 years old with urothelial cancer. This receptor carries the CDR3 CASSEVRRNTEAFF. The DNA sequence reads TGTGCCAGCAGTGAGGTTAGGAGGAACACTGAAGCTTTCTTT.